This T cell receptor beta chain was retrieved from a study of CD8 T cells in ankylosing spondylitis (dated by TCRdb to about 2017). For context, the study as a whole: The study profiled T cell receptor beta repertoires in healthy donors and ankylosing spondylitis patients to find disease-linked TCR variants. The whole study cohort included roughly 110 healthy donors and about two dozen ankylosing spondylitis patients. Samples of peripheral blood were taken, and for ankylosing spondylitis patients, synovial fluid was collected as well. Beyond this particular receptor, the publication reports: According to the report, matched synovial fluid samples from ankylosing spondylitis patients were significantly enriched for the disease-linked clones. Blood from ankylosing spondylitis patients appeared to be characterized by a TCR beta motif composed of eight highly homologous amino acid variants. Some motif variants had previously been reported in the synovial fluid and blood of reactive arthritis patients, which suggests shared mechanisms of disease initiation. In peripheral blood, the disease-linked clones were found at relatively low frequencies and had a CD8+ phenotype.

V lost 3 bases and J lost 1 base; the stretch between them is 13 bases long. The CDR3, cysteine through phenylalanine, is 16 amino acids long. Only the CDR3 region is kept as DNA, spanning 48 bases read in frame from base 1. Per the germline V gene (reference sequence), SEHNR is the CDR1 and FQNEAQ is the CDR2. This clonotype was recorded many times. This clone's antigen is unknown. The sample holds no much larger clone one base away, and base qualities are not on file. Sequencing instrument: Illumina HiSeq 2500. Quantitative 5'-RACE with molecular barcodes was used to prepare TCR beta libraries. On the authors' methods: To identify disease-linked TCR variants, a new computational method was used, one built on a probabilistic model of VDJ rearrangement. The raw public data were reprocessed by TCRdb itself: fastp quality trimming at Q25, MiXCR clonotype calling, in-frame beta chains only. Here each entry gathers all rows of one CDR3 protein and keeps the most common genes and DNA. The V and J calls reflect TCRdb's pipeline rather than the authors' work. This sample comprises 200,000 or so distinct CDR3 sequences, 15% to 20% of them detected only once. 4.3% of the sample is in the top ten clones.

Rearrangement joined TRBV7-9 to TRBJ1-5, with no confidently assigned D gene. The sequenced material came from blood, either unsorted or a sorted T cell fraction (not recorded which). This receptor was identified in a male donor aged 10 to 30 with ankylosing spondylitis or in good health (not recorded which). Donor details come from another sample of the same person, matched by shared clones. Read as DNA, the sequence is TGTGCCAGCAGCTTGGGTGCGGGTGGGAGCAATCAGCCCCAGCATTTT. Protein translation: CASSLGAGGSNQPQHF.